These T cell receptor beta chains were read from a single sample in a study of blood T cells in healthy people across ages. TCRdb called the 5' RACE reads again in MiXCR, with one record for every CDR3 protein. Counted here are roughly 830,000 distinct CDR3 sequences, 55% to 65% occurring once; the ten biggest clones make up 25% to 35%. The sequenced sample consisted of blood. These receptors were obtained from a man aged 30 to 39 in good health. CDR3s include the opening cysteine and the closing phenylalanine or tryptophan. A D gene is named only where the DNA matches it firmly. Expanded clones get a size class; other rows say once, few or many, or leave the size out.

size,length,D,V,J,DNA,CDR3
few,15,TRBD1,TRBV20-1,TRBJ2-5,TGCAGTGCTAGAGAATGGACAGGGGGCAGAGAGACCCAGTACTTC,CSAREWTGGRETQYF
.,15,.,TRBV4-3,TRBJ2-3,TGCGCCAGCAGGGGATACTTGGGAAGCACAGATACGCAGTATTTT,CASRGYLGSTDTQYF
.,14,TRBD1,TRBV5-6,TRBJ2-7,TGTGCCAGCAGCTTGTGGGACAGGGTAAACGAGCAGTACTTC,CASSLWDRVNEQYF
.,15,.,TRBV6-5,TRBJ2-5,TGTGCCAGCAGTTACTCTGGGGGGGCCACAGAGACCCAGTACTTC,CASSYSGGATETQYF
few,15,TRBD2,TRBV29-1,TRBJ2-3,TGCAGCGTTGAGGGTAGCGGGGGTGGCACAGATACGCAGTATTTT,CSVEGSGGGTDTQYF
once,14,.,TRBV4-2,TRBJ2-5,TGTGCCAGCAGCCAAGAAAAAGGGTTTGAGACCCAGTACTTC,CASSQEKGFETQYF
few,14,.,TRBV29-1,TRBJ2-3,TGCAGCGTTGAAGCGGGGGCTAGCACAGATACGCAGTATTTT,CSVEAGASTDTQYF
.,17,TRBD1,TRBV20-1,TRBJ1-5,TGCAGTGCTAGAGTCGACAGGGGGCTTATGGGCAATCAGCCCCAGCATTTT,CSARVDRGLMGNQPQHF
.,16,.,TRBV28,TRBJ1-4,TGTGCCAGCAGCCCCCTCCGGACGGCAACTAATGAAAAACTGTTTTTT,CASSPLRTATNEKLFF
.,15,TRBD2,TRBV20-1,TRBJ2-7,TGCAGTGCTAGAGATCTCAGGACTAGCGTTTACGAGCAGTACTTC,CSARDLRTSVYEQYF
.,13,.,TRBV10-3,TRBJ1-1,TGTGCCATCAGTGTGTCAGGCCAGGCTGAAGCTTTCTTT,CAISVSGQAEAFF
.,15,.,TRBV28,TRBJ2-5,TGTGCCAGCAGACCCGACACGCCGTACCAAGAGACCCAGTACTTC,CASRPDTPYQETQYF
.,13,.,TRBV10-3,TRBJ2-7,TGTGCCATCAGAACAGGGACCCACAATGAGCAGTACTTC,CAIRTGTHNEQYF
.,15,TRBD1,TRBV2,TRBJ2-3,TGTGCCAGCATTGACAGGGGGTCAGGGACAGATACGCAGTATTTT,CASIDRGSGTDTQYF
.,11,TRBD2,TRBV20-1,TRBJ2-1,TGCAGCGTCCGGGGGGACAATGAGCAGTTCTTC,CSVRGDNEQFF
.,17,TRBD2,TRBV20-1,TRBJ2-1,TGCAGTGCAGTACTAGGAGCGGGGGCCCCAGACGGCAATGAGCAGTTCTTC,CSAVLGAGAPDGNEQFF
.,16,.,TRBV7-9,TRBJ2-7,TGTGCCAGCAGCCCAACAGCCCGGACAGAGACCTACGAGCAGTACTTC,CASSPTARTETYEQYF
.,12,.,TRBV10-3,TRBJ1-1,TGTGCCATAAGACAGGTGAACACTGAAGCTTTCTTT,CAIRQVNTEAFF
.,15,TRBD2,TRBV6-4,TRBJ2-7,TGTGCCAGCAGCCGACTAGCGGGAACCTACAATGAGCAGTACTTC,CASSRLAGTYNEQYF
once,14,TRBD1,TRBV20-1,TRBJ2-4,TGCAGTGCTGGGACAGGTCGATTCGAAAACATTCAGTACTTC,CSAGTGRFENIQYF
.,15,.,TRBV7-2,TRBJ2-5,TGTGCCAGCAGCTTAGCGGATAGGCCCGACGCGACCCAGTACTTC,CASSLADRPDATQYF
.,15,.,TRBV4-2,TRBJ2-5,TGTGCCAGCAGCCAAGGACTAGATAAGAAACGGACCCAGTACTTC,CASSQGLDKKRTQYF
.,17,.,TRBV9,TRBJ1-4,TGTGCCAGCAGCGCAAAGTTCGCCGGACGGTTTAATGAAAAACTGTTTTTT,CASSAKFAGRFNEKLFF
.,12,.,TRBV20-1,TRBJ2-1,TGCAGTGCTAGAGAAGGGGAGAATGAGCAGTTCTTC,CSAREGENEQFF
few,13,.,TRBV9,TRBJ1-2,TGTGCCAGCAGCGGGGGCGCCCGTGGGGGCTACACCTTC,CASSGGARGGYTF
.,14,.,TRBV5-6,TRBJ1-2,TGTGCCAGCAGCCCCAAGGACAGTTACTATGGCTACACCTTC,CASSPKDSYYGYTF
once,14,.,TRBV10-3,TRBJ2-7,TGTGCCATCAGTGGGGGACGGGGTCTCCACGAGCAGTACTTC,CAISGGRGLHEQYF
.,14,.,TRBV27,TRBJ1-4,TGTGCCAGCCAAGCTAGGGGGGCGAGTGAAAAACTGTTTTTT,CASQARGASEKLFF
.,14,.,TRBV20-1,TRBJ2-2,TGCAGTGCCCGCGTAATGGGCCACACCGGGGAGCTGTTTTTT,CSARVMGHTGELFF
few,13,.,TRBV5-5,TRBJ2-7,TGTGCCAGCAGCCTAATCGAGGACTACGAGCAGTACTTC,CASSLIEDYEQYF
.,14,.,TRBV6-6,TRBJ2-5,TGTGCCAGCAGCTACCTCGGGACAAACAATGAGCAGTACTTC,CASSYLGTNNEQYF
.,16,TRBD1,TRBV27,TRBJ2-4,TGTGCCAGCAGTTCGCTCACAGGGGAAGCCAAAAACATTCAGTACTTC,CASSSLTGEAKNIQYF
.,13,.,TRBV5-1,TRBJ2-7,TGCGCCAGCGGTAATGGGTACGGGGGCGAGCAGTACTTC,CASGNGYGGEQYF
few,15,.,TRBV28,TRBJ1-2,TGTGCCAGCAGTGCCCTGCAGGAGCTTAACTATGGCTACACCTTC,CASSALQELNYGYTF
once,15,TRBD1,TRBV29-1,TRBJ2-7,TGCAGCGTTGAGGGAGACAGGGGTCCTCCCTACGAGCAGTACTTC,CSVEGDRGPPYEQYF
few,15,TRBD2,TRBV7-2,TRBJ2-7,TGTGCCAGCAGCTTAGTTCCAGCGGGGGGCTACGAGCAGTACTTC,CASSLVPAGGYEQYF
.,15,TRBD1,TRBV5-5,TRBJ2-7,TGTGCCAGCAGCTCCCACGGACAGGGAATCTACGAGCAGTACTTC,CASSSHGQGIYEQYF
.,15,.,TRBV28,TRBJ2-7,TGTGCCAGCAGCACCACCGGACTCAATTTCTACGAGCAGTACTTC,CASSTTGLNFYEQYF
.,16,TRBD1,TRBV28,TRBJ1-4,TGTGCCAGCAGTTTCCCTATGACAGGGGCTAATGAAAAACTGTTTTTT,CASSFPMTGANEKLFF
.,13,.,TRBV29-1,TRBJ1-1,TGCAGCGTTGAGGCAGGGCGGAACACTGAAGCTTTCTTT,CSVEAGRNTEAFF
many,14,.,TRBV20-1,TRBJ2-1,TGCAGTGCTAAAATGCTGGGCTCCTACAATGAGCAGTTCTTC,CSAKMLGSYNEQFF
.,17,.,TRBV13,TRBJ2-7,TGTGCCAGCAGCTTTCGTCCCGGGACATTGAGCTCCTACGAGCAGTACTTC,CASSFRPGTLSSYEQYF
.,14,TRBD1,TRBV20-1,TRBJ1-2,TGCAGTGCCCTCTGGGACAGCACTAACTATGGCTACACCTTC,CSALWDSTNYGYTF
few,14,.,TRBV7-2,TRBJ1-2,TGTGCCAGCAGCCGCGGACGGAATACCTATGGCTACACCTTC,CASSRGRNTYGYTF
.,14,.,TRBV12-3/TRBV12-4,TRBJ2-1,TGTGCCAGCAGTTTAAGGCGCAGGGACAATGAGCAGTTCTTC,CASSLRRRDNEQFF
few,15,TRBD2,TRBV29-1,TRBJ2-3,TGCAGCGTTGAAGAGGGGACTACAAGCACAGATACGCAGTATTTT,CSVEEGTTSTDTQYF